This is a list of T cell receptor beta chains from one sample in a study of blood T cells in healthy people across ages. Each CDR3 protein gets one entry after TCRdb re-called the 5' RACE reads with MiXCR. The sample holds some 1,000,000 distinct CDR3 sequences, around 27% seen once. The same sample was also used in a study of T cells of mothers and their children.

The specimen was blood. The receptors here all came from a girl aged 2-10 years in good health. Each CDR3 is given with its conserved first and last residue. D genes are given only for firm matches. For some rows the clone size is stated as once, few or many, or as a class when expanded; others skip it.

V gene,clone size,D gene,J gene,CDR3 protein,CDR3 DNA
TRBV11-2,.,.,TRBJ2-2,CASSLVRLNTGELFF,TGTGCCAGCAGCTTAGTACGACTAAACACCGGGGAGCTGTTTTTT
TRBV7-3,few,.,TRBJ1-6,CASSPGVRSPLHF,TGTGCCAGCAGCCCTGGGGTGAGATCACCCCTCCACTTT
TRBV4-2,.,.,TRBJ2-5,CASSQEQGILQETQYF,TGTGCCAGCAGCCAAGAGCAAGGGATCCTTCAAGAGACCCAGTACTTC
TRBV27,few,.,TRBJ1-5,CASSITDSNQPQHF,TGTGCCAGCAGTATTACAGATAGCAATCAGCCCCAGCATTTT
TRBV13,.,.,TRBJ1-2,CASSDKPGYGYTF,TGTGCCAGCAGCGATAAGCCAGGGTATGGCTACACCTTC
TRBV7-2,.,.,TRBJ2-3,CASSLGGNSDTQYF,TGTGCCAGCAGCTTAGGCGGGAACTCAGATACGCAGTATTTT
TRBV12-3/TRBV12-4,.,.,TRBJ2-7,CASRRSGNEQYF,TGTGCCAGCAGGCGATCAGGGAACGAGCAGTACTTC
TRBV7-2,.,.,TRBJ2-7,CASSSPGAGLLSYEQYF,TGTGCCAGCAGCTCCCCGGGGGCGGGACTACTATCCTACGAGCAGTACTTC
TRBV20-1,many,.,TRBJ2-1,CSARAPELVAYNEQFF,TGCAGTGCTAGAGCTCCGGAATTGGTAGCCTACAATGAGCAGTTCTTC
TRBV27,few,TRBD1,TRBJ2-7,CASSPWTGALYEQYF,TGTGCCAGCAGTCCTTGGACAGGGGCCTTATACGAGCAGTACTTC
TRBV18,.,.,TRBJ1-3,CASSRLGQNSGNTIYF,TGTGCCAGCTCCCGACTTGGACAGAACTCTGGAAACACCATATATTTT
TRBV5-1,few,TRBD1,TRBJ1-1,CASSLEGQGLANTEAFF,TGCGCCAGCAGCTTGGAGGGACAGGGGCTGGCGAACACTGAAGCTTTCTTT
TRBV2,.,.,TRBJ1-4,CASSNSPVLFF,TGTGCCAGCTCCAACTCCCCGGTACTGTTTTTT
TRBV2,few,.,TRBJ2-6,CASSEIGTPRSGANVLTF,TGTGCCAGCAGTGAAATAGGGACACCTCGCTCTGGGGCCAACGTCCTGACTTTC
TRBV29-1,few,TRBD2,TRBJ2-1,CSAGTAGASYNEQFF,TGCAGCGCGGGGACGGCGGGAGCCTCCTACAATGAGCAGTTCTTC
TRBV20-1,few,.,TRBJ1-5,CSARPWGGAPQHF,TGCAGTGCTAGGCCGTGGGGGGGTGCGCCCCAGCATTTT
TRBV7-2,few,.,TRBJ2-7,CASSLGLSTEQYF,TGTGCCAGCAGCTTAGGCCTCTCGACCGAGCAGTACTTC
TRBV7-2,.,.,TRBJ1-2,CASSARDGPYGYTF,TGTGCCAGCAGCGCCCGGGACGGACCCTATGGCTACACCTTC
TRBV2,.,TRBD1,TRBJ1-2,CASRTGYGYTF,TGTGCCAGCAGGACAGGGTATGGCTACACCTTC
TRBV28,many,.,TRBJ2-4,CASSLRENIQYF,TGTGCCAGCAGCCTGAGAGAAAACATTCAGTACTTC
TRBV12-3/TRBV12-4,.,.,TRBJ2-3,CASRQSREGTDAQYF,TGTGCCAGCAGGCAGTCCCGAGAGGGAACAGATGCGCAGTATTTT
TRBV2,few,TRBD2,TRBJ2-1,CASKWTSGTNEQFF,TGTGCCAGCAAGTGGACTAGCGGGACCAATGAGCAGTTCTTC
TRBV12-5,.,.,TRBJ1-2,CASGLSAALTNYGYTF,TGTGCTAGTGGTTTGTCGGCAGCCTTAACTAACTATGGCTACACCTTC
TRBV12-3/TRBV12-4,few,.,TRBJ2-1,CASSLAVASSYNEQFF,TGTGCCAGCAGTTTAGCAGTTGCCAGCTCCTACAATGAGCAGTTCTTC
TRBV14,few,TRBD2,TRBJ2-1,CASSPRLAGGSEQFF,TGTGCCAGCAGCCCAAGACTAGCGGGGGGATCCGAGCAGTTCTTC
TRBV5-7,few,.,TRBJ2-7,CASRLFCYEQYF,TGTGCCAGCAGACTCTTCTGCTACGAGCAGTACTTC
TRBV29-1,.,.,TRBJ2-3,CSVVGNTDTQYF,TGCAGCGTTGTGGGGAACACAGATACGCAGTATTTT
TRBV28,few,.,TRBJ2-3,CASSPPGQKAQYF,TGTGCCAGCAGTCCTCCCGGACAGAAGGCGCAGTATTTT
TRBV20-1,.,.,TRBJ2-7,CSASDRPAYEQYF,TGCAGTGCCTCAGACAGACCCGCCTACGAGCAGTACTTC
TRBV12-3/TRBV12-4,few,.,TRBJ2-1,CASSPHRSSYNEQFF,TGTGCCAGCAGTCCGCACAGGAGCTCCTACAATGAGCAGTTCTTC
TRBV5-1,.,TRBD1,TRBJ1-1,CASSLATTGNGVYTEAFF,TGCGCCAGCAGCTTGGCCACGACAGGGAACGGGGTTTACACTGAAGCTTTCTTT
TRBV29-1,few,.,TRBJ1-2,CSVAGQTSYGYTF,TGCAGCGTTGCCGGACAGACTTCCTATGGCTACACCTTC
TRBV24-1,.,TRBD2,TRBJ2-1,CATSDPPGGSNEQFF,TGTGCCACCAGTGATCCCCCGGGAGGGTCCAATGAGCAGTTCTTC
TRBV6-2/TRBV6-3,.,.,TRBJ1-5,CASSYRSNQPQHF,TGTGCCAGCAGTTACCGTAGCAATCAGCCCCAGCATTTT
TRBV20-1,.,.,TRBJ2-3,CSARGPEYTDTQYF,TGCAGTGCTAGAGGCCCGGAGTACACAGATACGCAGTATTTT
TRBV7-2,few,.,TRBJ2-1,CASEARGARGSYNEQFF,TGTGCCAGCGAGGCACGAGGAGCCAGGGGCTCCTACAATGAGCAGTTCTTC
TRBV29-1,few,.,TRBJ2-1,CSVRVNEQFF,TGCAGCGTTAGGGTTAATGAGCAGTTCTTC
TRBV2,.,TRBD1,TRBJ2-7,CASSAQDRVDEQYF,TGTGCCAGCAGTGCGCAAGACAGGGTGGACGAGCAGTACTTC
TRBV6-4,.,.,TRBJ2-7,CASSDSRAYEQYF,TGTGCCAGCAGTGACTCAAGGGCCTACGAGCAGTACTTC
TRBV12-3/TRBV12-4,.,.,TRBJ1-2,CASSLADGSYGYTF,TGTGCCAGCAGTTTAGCGGACGGTTCATATGGCTACACCTTC
TRBV5-1,.,TRBD2,TRBJ2-3,CASSRRGLAGYEDTQYF,TGCGCCAGCAGCCGCCGTGGCCTAGCGGGCTACGAAGATACGCAGTATTTT
TRBV15,few,.,TRBJ2-1,CATSRVRLGGPIEQFF,TGTGCCACCAGCAGAGTGCGACTAGGGGGGCCAATTGAGCAGTTCTTC
TRBV20-1,.,.,TRBJ2-7,CSASSSSLALSYEQYF,TGCAGTGCTTCCTCGTCTAGCCTTGCTTTATCCTACGAGCAGTACTTC
TRBV3-1,few,.,TRBJ2-1,CASSYDPATFSYNEQFF,TGTGCCAGCAGCTACGATCCGGCGACCTTCTCCTACAATGAGCAGTTCTTC
TRBV12-3/TRBV12-4,.,TRBD2,TRBJ2-3,CASSMGLAGGSDTQYF,TGTGCCAGCAGTATGGGACTAGCGGGGGGTTCAGATACGCAGTATTTT
TRBV28,.,TRBD2,TRBJ2-1,CASRNRLAGGRSSYNEQFF,TGTGCCAGCAGAAACCGACTAGCGGGGGGCCGTAGCTCCTACAATGAGCAGTTCTTC
TRBV28,.,TRBD2,TRBJ2-1,CASKVLADASYNEQFF,TGTGCCAGCAAGGTACTAGCGGATGCTTCCTACAATGAGCAGTTCTTC
TRBV6-1,few,.,TRBJ2-5,CASSEAQTEYF,TGTGCCAGCAGTGAAGCACAGACGGAGTACTTC
TRBV3-1,.,.,TRBJ2-3,CASSQLASPDTQYF,TGTGCCAGCAGCCAATTGGCCTCCCCAGATACGCAGTATTTT
TRBV7-8,few,.,TRBJ2-7,CASSLRTGIEQYF,TGTGCCAGCAGCTTACGGACGGGTATCGAGCAGTACTTC
TRBV27,few,.,TRBJ2-6,CASSKEGSGANVLTF,TGTGCCAGCAGTAAAGAGGGCTCTGGGGCCAACGTCCTGACTTTC
TRBV5-6,few,TRBD1,TRBJ2-3,CASSPDRARDTQYF,TGTGCCAGCAGTCCCGACAGGGCACGAGATACGCAGTATTTT